Presented here are 14 T cell receptor beta chains from one specimen sequenced in a study of blood T cell repertoires in COVID-19. The repertoire was sequenced with immunoSEQ multiplex PCR; TCRdb's copy has only in-frame clones and lacks some. This sample yields around 270,000 clones, of which roughly 89% are seen a single time; over 1.5% belongs to the top ten. Input material: peripheral blood. Every receptor here comes from a woman aged 40 to 49 who had recovered from COVID-19.

This sequence joins TRBV29-1 and TRBJ1-1; D perhaps matches TRBD1 (6 bases). The V end was cut by 4 bases, the J end by 3 bases, with 9 bases between. Germline values: CDR1 SQVTM, CDR2 ANQGSEA. CDR3 length: 12 residues. The CDR3 is CSVAQGDTEAFF. CDR3 coding DNA: TGCAGCGTTGCACAGGGAGACACTGAAGCTTTCTTT.

This clone was detected a few times. V is TRBV18 and J is TRBJ2-2; D perhaps matches TRBD1 (6 bases). Germline V CDR1 and CDR2: KGHSH, LQKENI. CDR3 length equals 16 residues. The ends were cut back, 5 bases at V and 5 bases at J, with 18 bases in the middle. The CDR3 region is CASSTLQGIFTGELFF. CDR3 in DNA: TGTGCCAGCTCAACCTTACAGGGAATCTTTACCGGGGAGCTGTTTTTT.

V usage is TRBV24-1 and J usage is TRBJ1-3; D uncertain. Trimming shortened V by 7 bases and J by 0 bases, and 6 bases separated the two germline ends. Germline assignment: CDR1 KGHDR and CDR2 SFDVKD. CDR3 length equals 13 residues. The DNA for the CDR3 is TGTGCCACCAGGGCTAGCTCTGGAAACACCATATATTTT. Its translation: CATRASSGNTIYF.

The V and J genes are TRBV12-3 or TRBV12-4 and TRBJ2-7, with 11 bases fitting TRBD2. Unmatched junction bases numbered 3, after V lost 6 bases and J lost 5 bases. The CDR3 has 13 amino acids. The CDR3 DNA reads TGTGCCAGCAGGGGACTAGCGGTTGACGAGCAGTACTTC. Translation gives CASRGLAVDEQYF.

The chain carries TRBV9 and TRBJ2-7, with 7 bases identical to TRBD2. This CDR3 has 14 amino acids. CDR1 and CDR2 from the germline V gene are SGDLS and YYNGEE. Losses at the gene ends were 3 bases for V and 3 bases for J; bases not matched to a gene: 6. This chain's CDR3 is CASSAGGPNYEQYF. The CDR3 coding sequence is TGTGCCAGCAGCGCGGGGGGACCTAACTACGAGCAGTACTTC.

In DNA, the CDR3 is TGTGCCAGCAACAGGCAAGAGACCCAGTACTTC. Amino acid sequence: CASNRQETQYF. The chain has TRBV2 and TRBJ2-5, with D possibly being TRBD1 (5 bases). Per germline, CDR1 SNHLY and CDR2 FYNNEI. This CDR3 spans 11 amino acids. Trimming stripped 7 bases from V and 2 bases from J, with 5 bases between.

This rearrangement joins TRBV15 to TRBJ1-6; 7 bases line up with TRBD1. The ends lost 0 bases at V and 13 bases at J; junction bases unmatched: 12. Germline CDR1 and CDR2: LNHNV and YYDKDF (reference sequence). The CDR3 has 16 amino acids. CDR3 in amino acids: CATSRDLSRGEFPLHF. The CDR3 DNA reads TGTGCCACCAGCAGAGATCTTAGCAGGGGGGAATTTCCCCTCCACTTT.

The chain joins TRBV27 to TRBJ2-5; 7 positions agree with TRBD2. Germline values: CDR1 MNHEY, CDR2 SMNVEV (reference sequence). This CDR3 spans 14 amino acids. J was trimmed by 4 bases and V by 0 bases; bases with no gene match: 2. CDR3 bases: TGTGCCAGCAGTTTATCGTGGGGGGGAGAGACCCAGTACTTC. It encodes CASSLSWGGETQYF.

The rearrangement uses TRBV28 and TRBJ1-2; D gene uncertain. V lost 5 bases to trimming and J lost 7 bases, with 17 bases between them. The length of the CDR3 is 14 residues. Germline CDR1 and CDR2: MDHEN and SYDVKM. CDR3 sequence: CASSLQTAAGGYTF. In DNA, the CDR3 is TGTGCCAGCAGTCTCCAGACTGCGGCGGGTGGCTACACCTTC.

The chain is built from TRBV10-3 and TRBJ1-6; D uncertain. The CDR3 length is 15 residues. CDR1 is ENHRY, CDR2 SYGVKD, per germline. The V gene lost 4 bases and the J gene lost 0 bases, with 7 bases spanning the gap. The chain's CDR3 is CAISVSSSYNSPLHF. CDR3 DNA sequence: TGTGCCATCAGTGTATCTAGCTCCTATAATTCACCCCTCCACTTT.

A single count supports this clone. The chain is built from TRBV28 and TRBJ1-1, with 7 bases matching TRBD1. V lost 7 bases, J lost 8 bases, and 13 bases stayed unmatched. The CDR3 extends over 14 amino acids. Germline CDR1 MDHEN, CDR2 SYDVKM. This CDR3 reads CASTPGQRRREAFF. In DNA, the CDR3 is TGTGCCAGCACACCGGGACAGCGAAGAAGAGAAGCTTTCTTT.

The chain joins TRBV3-1 (or the pseudogene TRBV3-2) to TRBJ1-2, with 8 nucleotides matching TRBD1. Trimming removed 3 bases from V and 7 bases from J; junction bases left unmatched: 10. This CDR3 region has 15 residues. Germline V gives CDR1 LGHDT, CDR2 YNNKEL (reference sequence). The CDR3 is CASSQSLWTGTGYTF. The CDR3 DNA sequence: TGTGCCAGCAGCCAGAGCCTCTGGACAGGGACTGGCTACACCTTC.

The rearrangement links TRBV7-9 to TRBJ2-7; 8 bases are a match to TRBD2. The CDR3 is 16 amino acids. V was clipped by 5 bases and J by 3 bases; unmatched bases: 12. CDR1 is SEHNR, CDR2 FQNEAQ, per germline (reference sequence). CDR3 amino acids: CASSPNRGGRSYEQYF. CDR3 sequence (DNA): TGTGCCAGCAGCCCCAACCGGGGGGGACGGAGCTACGAGCAGTACTTC. Drawing the rest from reference TRBV7-9 and TRBJ2-7, the complete variable domain is DTGVSQNPRHKITKRGQNVTFRCDPISEHNRLYWYRQTLGQGPEFLTYFQNEAQLEKSRLLSDRFSAERPKGSFSTLEIQRTEQGDSAMYLCASSPNRGGRSYEQYFGPGTRLTVT.

A single count supports this clone. V is TRBV6-6 and J is TRBJ2-5; D perhaps matches TRBD1 (6 bases). V was cut by 7 bases and J by 5 bases, with 11 bases left in between. Looked up from germline, CDR1 is MNHNY and CDR2 is SVGAGI (reference sequence). The CDR3 sequence is 12 residues long. The CDR3 nucleotides read TGTGCCAGCACCAGGGGTCGGGAGACCCAGTACTTC. Amino acids: CASTRGRETQYF.